In its sample, the clone carrying this T cell receptor (beta chain) was seen many times. Its antigen is currently unknown. CDR3 length: 13 residues. Trimming removed 2 bases from V and 2 bases from J, with 6 bases in between. Germline V gene sequence: CDR1 SGHAT, CDR2 FQNNGV. Unique molecular identifiers tagged individual cDNA molecules. TCRdb reprocessed the 5' RACE reads via MiXCR and lists one record per CDR3 protein. The sample contains roughly 25,000 distinct CDR3 sequences, roughly 4.6% of which appear only once. The entry originates in a study of early T cells in non-severe SARS-CoV-2 infection. Findings of the study overall: Private and CD4 specificities were missed by VDJdb matching, skewed to anti-spike CD8.

The specimen was whole blood. This receptor was identified in an adult who was a healthcare worker with PCR-confirmed SARS-CoV-2 infection or an uninfected control (not recorded which). The V call is TRBV11-2, the J call TRBJ2-5; TRBD1 might be the D (6 bases). The CDR3 DNA sequence: TGTGCCAGCAGCTTACAGGGGCAAGAGACCCAGTACTTC. Translated: CASSLQGQETQYF.